The present entry profiles one T cell receptor (beta chain) with its context. Its specificity is not known. The CDR3 runs 13 residues. Trimming took 4 bases from V and 10 from J, leaving 16 bases between them. CDR1 is MGHRA, CDR2 YSYEKL, per germline. The data derive from a study of T cell responses to AZD1222 COVID-19 vaccine. Using immunoSEQ multiplex PCR, the repertoire was profiled, and TCRdb retains in-frame clones only, with some absent. This table has about 120,000 clones, roughly 88% appearing once. Regarding the study as a whole: The breadth and depth of Spike-specific TCRs increased once two AZD1222 doses had been given. Donors were largely white British and mainly female; clonal diversity was possibly underestimated. Epitopes outside B.1.351 and B.1.1.7 mutated regions reportedly drew nearly half of spike TCRs. Among AZD1222 vaccinees, only five to seven were seropositive at baseline.

The TCR originated in an adult in good health. The chain combines TRBV4-1 with TRBJ1-1, with D maybe TRBD1 (5 bases). The sample consisted of peripheral blood, taken on day 0 of MenACWY control vaccination. The CDR3 sequence: CASSPGTSLGAFF. In nucleotides, the CDR3 is TGCGCCAGCAGCCCCGGGACCTCGCTGGGAGCTTTCTTT.